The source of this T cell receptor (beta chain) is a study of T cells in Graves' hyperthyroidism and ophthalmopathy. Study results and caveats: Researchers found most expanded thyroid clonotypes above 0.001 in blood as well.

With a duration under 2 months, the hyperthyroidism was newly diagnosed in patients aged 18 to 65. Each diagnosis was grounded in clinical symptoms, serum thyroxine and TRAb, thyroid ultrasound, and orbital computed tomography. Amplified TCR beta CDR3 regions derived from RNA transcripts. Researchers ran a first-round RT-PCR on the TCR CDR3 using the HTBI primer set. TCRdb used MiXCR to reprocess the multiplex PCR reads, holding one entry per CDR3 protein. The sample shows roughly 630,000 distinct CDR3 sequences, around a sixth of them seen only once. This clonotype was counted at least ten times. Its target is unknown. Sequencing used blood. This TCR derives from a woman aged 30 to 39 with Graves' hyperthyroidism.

CDR3 sequence reads: CASSEWRGGRAEAFF. CDR3 nucleotide sequence: TGCGCCAGCAGTGAGTGGAGAGGGGGTCGGGCTGAAGCTTTCTTT. The chain joins TRBV10-2 to TRBJ1-1; possibly TRBD1 for D (6 bases). Trimming shortened V by 1 base and J by 6 bases, and 15 bases separated the two germline ends. This CDR3 has 15 amino acids. Germline V gene lookup returns CDR1 WSHSY and CDR2 SAAADI.